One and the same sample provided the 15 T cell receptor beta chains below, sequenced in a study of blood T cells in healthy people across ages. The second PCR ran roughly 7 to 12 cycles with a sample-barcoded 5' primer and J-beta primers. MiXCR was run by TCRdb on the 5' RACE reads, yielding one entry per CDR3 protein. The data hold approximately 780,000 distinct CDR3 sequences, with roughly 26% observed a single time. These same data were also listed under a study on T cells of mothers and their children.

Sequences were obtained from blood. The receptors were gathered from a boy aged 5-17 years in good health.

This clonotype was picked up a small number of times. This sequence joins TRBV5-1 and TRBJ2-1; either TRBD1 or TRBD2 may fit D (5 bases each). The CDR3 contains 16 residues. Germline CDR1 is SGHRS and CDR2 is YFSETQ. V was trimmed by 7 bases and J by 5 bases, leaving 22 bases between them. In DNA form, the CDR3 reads TGCGCCAGCTTACCCACCGGTCCGGGACGTAACAATGAGCAGTTCTTC. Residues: CASLPTGPGRNNEQFF. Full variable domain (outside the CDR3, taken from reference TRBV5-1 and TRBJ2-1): KAGVTQTPRYLIKTRGQQVTLSCSPISGHRSVSWYQQTPGQGLQFLFEYFSETQRNKGNFPGRFSGRQFSNSRSEMNVSTLELGDSALYLCASLPTGPGRNNEQFFGPGTRLTVL.

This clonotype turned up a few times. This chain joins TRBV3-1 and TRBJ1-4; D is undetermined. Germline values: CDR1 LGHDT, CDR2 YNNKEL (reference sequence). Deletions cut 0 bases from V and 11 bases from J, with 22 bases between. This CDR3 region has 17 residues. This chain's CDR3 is CASSQDPRTGWIGKLFF. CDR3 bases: TGTGCCAGCAGCCAAGATCCCCGGACGGGGTGGATTGGGAAACTGTTTTTT.

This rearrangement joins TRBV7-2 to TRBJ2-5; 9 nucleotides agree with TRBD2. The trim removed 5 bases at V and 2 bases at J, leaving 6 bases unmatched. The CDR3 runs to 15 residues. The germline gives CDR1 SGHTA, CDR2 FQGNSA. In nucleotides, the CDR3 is TGTGCCAGCAGCGCCGTAGCGGGGGCTCAAGAGACCCAGTACTTC. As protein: CASSAVAGAQETQYF.

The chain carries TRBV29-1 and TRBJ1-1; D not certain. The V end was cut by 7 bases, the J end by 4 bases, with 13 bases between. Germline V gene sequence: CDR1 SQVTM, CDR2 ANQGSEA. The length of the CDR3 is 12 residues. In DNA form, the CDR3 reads TGCAGCGGCCAGAAAGGTGGCACTGAAGCTTTCTTT. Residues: CSGQKGGTEAFF.

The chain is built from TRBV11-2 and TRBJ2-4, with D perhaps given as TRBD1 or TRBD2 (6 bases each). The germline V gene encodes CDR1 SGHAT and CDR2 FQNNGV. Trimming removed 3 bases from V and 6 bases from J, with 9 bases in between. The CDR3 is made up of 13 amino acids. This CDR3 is CASSFGGGNIQYF. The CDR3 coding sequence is TGTGCCAGCAGCTTCGGAGGGGGAAACATTCAGTACTTC.

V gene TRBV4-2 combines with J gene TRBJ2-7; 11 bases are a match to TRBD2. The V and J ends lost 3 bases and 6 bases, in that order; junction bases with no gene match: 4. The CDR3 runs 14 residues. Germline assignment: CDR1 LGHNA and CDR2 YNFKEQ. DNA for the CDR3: TGTGCCAGCAGCCATGTTCTAGCGGGAGGCGAGCAGTACTTC. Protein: CASSHVLAGGEQYF.

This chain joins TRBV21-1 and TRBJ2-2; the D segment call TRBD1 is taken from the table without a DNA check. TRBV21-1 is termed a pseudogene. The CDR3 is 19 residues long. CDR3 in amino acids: CASSKVRQGRPVNTGELFF. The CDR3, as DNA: TGTGCCAGCAGCAAAGTACGTCAGGGGAGGCCTGTGAACACCGGGGAGCTGTTTTTT.

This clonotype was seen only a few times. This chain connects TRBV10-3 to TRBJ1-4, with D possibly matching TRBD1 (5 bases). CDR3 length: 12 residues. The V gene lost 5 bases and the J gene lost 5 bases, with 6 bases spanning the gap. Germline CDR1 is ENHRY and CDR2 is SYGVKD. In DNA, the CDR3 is TGTGCCATCAGTCCAGGGAATGAAAAACTGTTTTTT. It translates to CAISPGNEKLFF.

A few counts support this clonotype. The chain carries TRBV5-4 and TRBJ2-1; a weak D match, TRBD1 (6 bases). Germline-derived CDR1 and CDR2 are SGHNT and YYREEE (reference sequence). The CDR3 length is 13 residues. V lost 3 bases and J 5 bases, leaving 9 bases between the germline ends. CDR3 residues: CASSSDRNNEQFF. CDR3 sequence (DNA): TGTGCCAGCAGCTCGGACAGAAACAATGAGCAGTTCTTC. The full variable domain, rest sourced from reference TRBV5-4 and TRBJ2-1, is ETGVTQSPTHLIKTRGQQVTLRCSSQSGHNTVSWYQQALGQGPQFIFQYYREEENGRGNFPPRFSGLQFPNYSSELNVNALELDDSALYLCASSSDRNNEQFFGPGTRLTVL.

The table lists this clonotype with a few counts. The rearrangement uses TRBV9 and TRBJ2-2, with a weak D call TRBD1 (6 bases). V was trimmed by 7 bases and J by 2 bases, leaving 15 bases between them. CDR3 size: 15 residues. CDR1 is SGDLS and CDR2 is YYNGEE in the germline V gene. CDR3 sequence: CASGRGGGNTGELFF. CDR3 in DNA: TGTGCCAGCGGGAGAGGGGGTGGCAACACCGGGGAGCTGTTTTTT.

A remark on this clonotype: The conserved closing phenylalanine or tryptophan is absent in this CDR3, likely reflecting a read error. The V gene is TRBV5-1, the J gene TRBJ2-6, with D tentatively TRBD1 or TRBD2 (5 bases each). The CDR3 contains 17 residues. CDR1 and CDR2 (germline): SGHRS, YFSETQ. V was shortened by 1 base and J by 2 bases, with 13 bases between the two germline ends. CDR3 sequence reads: CASSLMSGRTGANVLTY. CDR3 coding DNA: TGCGCCAGCAGCTTGATGTCGGGGCGAACTGGGGCCAACGTCCTGACTTAC.

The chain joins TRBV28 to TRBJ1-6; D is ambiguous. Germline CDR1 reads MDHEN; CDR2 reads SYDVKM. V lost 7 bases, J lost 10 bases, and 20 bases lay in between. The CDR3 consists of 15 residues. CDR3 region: CASTQWSGNSSPLHF. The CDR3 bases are TGTGCCAGCACCCAGTGGAGTGGCAACAGCTCACCCCTCCACTTT. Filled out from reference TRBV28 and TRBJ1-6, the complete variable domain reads DVKVTQSSRYLVKRTGEKVFLECVQDMDHENMFWYRQDPGLGLRLIYFSYDVKMKEKGDIPEGYSVSREKKERFSLILESASTNQTSMYLCASTQWSGNSSPLHFGNGTRLTVT.

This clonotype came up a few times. As DNA, the CDR3 is TGCGCCAGCAGCCAGGGACACATGAACACCGGGGAGCTGTTTTTT. Translated, it gives CASSQGHMNTGELFF. The rearrangement links TRBV5-1 to TRBJ2-2; maybe TRBD1 (6 bases). CDR3 length equals 15 residues. Germline V gene sequence: CDR1 SGHRS, CDR2 YFSETQ. V lost 4 bases and J lost 1, with 11 bases in between.

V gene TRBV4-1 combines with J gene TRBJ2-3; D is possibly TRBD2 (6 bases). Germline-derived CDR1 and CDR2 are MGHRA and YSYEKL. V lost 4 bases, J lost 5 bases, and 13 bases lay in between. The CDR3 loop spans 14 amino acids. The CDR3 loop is CASSPLGSEDTQYF. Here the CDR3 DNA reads TGCGCCAGCAGCCCTCTCGGGAGCGAAGATACGCAGTATTTT.

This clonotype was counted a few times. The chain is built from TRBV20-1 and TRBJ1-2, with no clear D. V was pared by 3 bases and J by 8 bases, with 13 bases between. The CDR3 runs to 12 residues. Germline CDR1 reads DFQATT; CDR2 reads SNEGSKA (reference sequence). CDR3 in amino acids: CSARDWTGGYTF. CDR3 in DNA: TGCAGTGCTAGGGATTGGACGGGAGGCTACACCTTC.